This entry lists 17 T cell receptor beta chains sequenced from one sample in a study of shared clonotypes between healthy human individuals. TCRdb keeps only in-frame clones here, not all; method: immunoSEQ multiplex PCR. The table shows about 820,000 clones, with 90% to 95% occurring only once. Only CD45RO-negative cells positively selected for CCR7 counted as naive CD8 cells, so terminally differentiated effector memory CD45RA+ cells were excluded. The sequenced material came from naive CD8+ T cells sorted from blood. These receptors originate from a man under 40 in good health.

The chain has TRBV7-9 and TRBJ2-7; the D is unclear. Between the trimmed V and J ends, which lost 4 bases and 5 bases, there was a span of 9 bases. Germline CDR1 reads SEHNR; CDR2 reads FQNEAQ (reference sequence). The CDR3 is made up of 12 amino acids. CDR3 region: CASSSDNHEQYF. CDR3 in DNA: TGTGCCAGCAGCTCCGACAATCACGAGCAGTACTTC.

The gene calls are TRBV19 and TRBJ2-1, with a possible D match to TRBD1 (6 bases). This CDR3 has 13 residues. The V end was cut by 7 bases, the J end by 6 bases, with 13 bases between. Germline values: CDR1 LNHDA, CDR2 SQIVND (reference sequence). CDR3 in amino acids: CASTQGWGNEQFF. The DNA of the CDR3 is TGTGCCAGTACGCAGGGGTGGGGCAATGAGCAGTTCTTC.

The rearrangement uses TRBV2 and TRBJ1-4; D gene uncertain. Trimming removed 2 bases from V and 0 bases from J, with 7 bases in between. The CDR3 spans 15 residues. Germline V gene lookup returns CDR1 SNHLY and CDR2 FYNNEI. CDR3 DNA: TGTGCCAGCAGTGAATCCGGTGCAACTAATGAAAAACTGTTTTTT. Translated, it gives CASSESGATNEKLFF.

CDR3 residues: CASSQGQDEISGNTIYF. The CDR3 DNA follows: TGCGCCAGCAGCCAAGGACAGGACGAAATCTCTGGAAACACCATATATTTT. The chain employs TRBV4-3 and TRBJ1-3; D is possibly TRBD1 (6 bases). CDR3 length: 17 amino acids. V was trimmed by 1 base and J by 0 bases, leaving 13 bases between them. The V gene's germline CDR1 is LGHNA and CDR2 YSLEER.

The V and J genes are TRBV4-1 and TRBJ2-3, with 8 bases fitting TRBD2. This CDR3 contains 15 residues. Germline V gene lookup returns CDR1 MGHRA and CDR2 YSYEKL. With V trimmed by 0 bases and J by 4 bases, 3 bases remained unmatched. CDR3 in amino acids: CASSQEAGGADTQYF. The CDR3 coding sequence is TGCGCCAGCAGCCAAGAGGCGGGAGGCGCAGATACGCAGTATTTT.

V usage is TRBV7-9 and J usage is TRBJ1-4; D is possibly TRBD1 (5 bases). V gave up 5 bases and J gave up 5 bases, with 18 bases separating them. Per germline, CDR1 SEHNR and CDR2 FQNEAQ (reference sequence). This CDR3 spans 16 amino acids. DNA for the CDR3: TGTGCCAGCAGCGGAGAGTTCCAGGGTCGAAATGAAAAACTGTTTTTT. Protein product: CASSGEFQGRNEKLFF.

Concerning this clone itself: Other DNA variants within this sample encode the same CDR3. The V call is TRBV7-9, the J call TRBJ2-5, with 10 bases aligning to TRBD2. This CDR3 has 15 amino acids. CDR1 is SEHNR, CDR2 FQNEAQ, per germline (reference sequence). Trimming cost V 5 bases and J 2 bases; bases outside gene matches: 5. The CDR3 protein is CASSPPTSGQETQYF. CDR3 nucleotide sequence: TGTGCCAGCAGCCCGCCGACTAGCGGGCAAGAGACCCAGTACTTC.

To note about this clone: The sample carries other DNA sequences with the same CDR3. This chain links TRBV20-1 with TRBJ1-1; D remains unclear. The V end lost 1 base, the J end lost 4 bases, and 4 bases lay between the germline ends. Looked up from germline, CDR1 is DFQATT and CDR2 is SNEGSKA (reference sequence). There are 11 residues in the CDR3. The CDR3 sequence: CSARVGTEAFF. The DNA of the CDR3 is TGCAGTGCTAGAGTTGGCACTGAAGCTTTCTTT.

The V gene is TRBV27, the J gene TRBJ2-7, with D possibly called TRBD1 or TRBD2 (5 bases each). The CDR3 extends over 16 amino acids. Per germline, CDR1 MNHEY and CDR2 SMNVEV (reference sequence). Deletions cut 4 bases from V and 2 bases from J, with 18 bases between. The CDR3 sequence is CASSYGKGDATYEQYF. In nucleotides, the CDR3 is TGTGCCAGCAGTTATGGTAAAGGGGACGCAACCTACGAGCAGTACTTC.

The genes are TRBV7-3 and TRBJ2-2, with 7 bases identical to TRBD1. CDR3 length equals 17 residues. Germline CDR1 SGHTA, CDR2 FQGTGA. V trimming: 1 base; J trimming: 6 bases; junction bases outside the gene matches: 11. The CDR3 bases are TGTGCCAGCAGCTTAAGAGGAGCGGCAGGGGGTTCCGGGGAGCTGTTTTTT. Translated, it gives CASSLRGAAGGSGELFF.

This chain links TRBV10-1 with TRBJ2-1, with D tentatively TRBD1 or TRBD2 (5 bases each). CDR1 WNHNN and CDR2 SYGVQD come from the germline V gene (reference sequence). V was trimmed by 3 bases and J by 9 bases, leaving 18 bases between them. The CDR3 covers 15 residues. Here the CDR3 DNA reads TGCGCCAGCAGTGACCCGACTGAGGTTGGGGGTGAGCAGTTCTTC. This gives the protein CASSDPTEVGGEQFF.

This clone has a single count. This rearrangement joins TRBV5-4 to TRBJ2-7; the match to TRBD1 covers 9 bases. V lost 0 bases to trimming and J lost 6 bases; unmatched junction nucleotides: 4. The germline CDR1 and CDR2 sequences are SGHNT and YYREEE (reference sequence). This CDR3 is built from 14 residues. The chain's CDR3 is CASSLADRGSEQYF. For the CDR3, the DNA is TGTGCCAGCAGCTTGGCAGACAGGGGGAGCGAGCAGTACTTC. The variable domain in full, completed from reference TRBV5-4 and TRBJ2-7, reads ETGVTQSPTHLIKTRGQQVTLRCSSQSGHNTVSWYQQALGQGPQFIFQYYREEENGRGNFPPRFSGLQFPNYSSELNVNALELDDSALYLCASSLADRGSEQYFGPGTRLTVT.

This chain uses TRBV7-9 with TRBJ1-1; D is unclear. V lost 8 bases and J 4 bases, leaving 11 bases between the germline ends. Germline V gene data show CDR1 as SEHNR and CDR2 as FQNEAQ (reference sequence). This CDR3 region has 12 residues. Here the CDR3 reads CASEHPGTEAFF. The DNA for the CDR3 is TGTGCCAGCGAGCACCCAGGCACTGAAGCTTTCTTT.

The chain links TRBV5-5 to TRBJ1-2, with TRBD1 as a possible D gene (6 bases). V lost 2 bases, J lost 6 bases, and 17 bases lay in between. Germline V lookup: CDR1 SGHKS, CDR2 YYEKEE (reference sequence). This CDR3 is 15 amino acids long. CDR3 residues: CASSLVVGGADGYTF. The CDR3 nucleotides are TGTGCCAGCAGCTTAGTCGTTGGGGGCGCGGATGGCTACACCTTC.

The CDR3 DNA follows: TGTGCCAGCAGCTTAGGCGGGGGGCGAGGCGAAAAACTGTTTTTT. This translates into CASSLGGGRGEKLFF. The rearrangement uses TRBV7-9 and TRBJ1-4; D possibly corresponds to TRBD1 (6 bases). The CDR3 length is 15 residues. Germline values: CDR1 SEHNR, CDR2 FQNEAQ (reference sequence). Trimming pared 1 base from V and 8 bases from J, leaving 14 bases between.

Written as DNA, the CDR3 is TGTGCCAGCAGTTCTGGGGGAAACCGGGCCACGAGCTCCTACGAGCAGTACTTC. Translating gives CASSSGGNRATSSYEQYF. V is TRBV28 and J is TRBJ2-7, with D perhaps given as TRBD1 or TRBD2 (5 bases each). The germline CDR1 and CDR2 sequences are MDHEN and SYDVKM. Between the trimmed V and J ends, which lost 4 bases and 0 bases, there was a span of 22 bases. CDR3 length equals 18 residues.

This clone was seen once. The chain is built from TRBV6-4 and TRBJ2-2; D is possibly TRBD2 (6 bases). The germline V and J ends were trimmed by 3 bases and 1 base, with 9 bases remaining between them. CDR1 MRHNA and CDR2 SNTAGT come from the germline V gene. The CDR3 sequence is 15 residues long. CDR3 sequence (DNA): TGTGCCAGCAGTGATGAAGCGGGGAACACCGGGGAGCTGTTTTTT. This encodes CASSDEAGNTGELFF.